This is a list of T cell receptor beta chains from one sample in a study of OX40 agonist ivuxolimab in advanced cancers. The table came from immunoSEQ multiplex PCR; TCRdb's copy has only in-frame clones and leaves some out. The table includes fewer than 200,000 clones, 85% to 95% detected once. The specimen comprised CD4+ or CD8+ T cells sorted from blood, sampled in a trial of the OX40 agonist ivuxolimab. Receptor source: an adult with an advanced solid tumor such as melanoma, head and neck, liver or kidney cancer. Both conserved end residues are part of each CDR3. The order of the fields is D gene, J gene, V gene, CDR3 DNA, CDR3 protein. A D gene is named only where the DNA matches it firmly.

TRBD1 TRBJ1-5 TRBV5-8 TGTGCCAGCAGCGGACAGGGACGGGATCAGCCCCAGCATTTT CASSGQGRDQPQHF
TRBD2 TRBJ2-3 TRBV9 TGTGCCAGCAGCGTCTCTCTAGCGGGAGAACGAAATACGCAGTATTTT CASSVSLAGERNTQYF
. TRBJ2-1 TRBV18 TGTGCCAGCTCTCGACCGGGGGTCCCCTACAATGAGCAGTTCTTC CASSRPGVPYNEQFF
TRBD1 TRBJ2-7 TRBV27 TGTGCCAGCACCCCCGGGACAGGCACCACCTACGAGCAGTACTTC CASTPGTGTTYEQYF
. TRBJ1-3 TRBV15 TGTGCCACCAGCAGAGACAGGGGAAACACCATATATTTT CATSRDRGNTIYF
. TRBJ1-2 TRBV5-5 TGTGCCAGCAGCTTGCCGAGACAGAGATTTAACTATGGCTACACCTTC CASSLPRQRFNYGYTF
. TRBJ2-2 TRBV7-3 TGTGCCAGCAGCTTAAACCCCTTGATGGGTAGCGCCTATACCGGGGAGCTGTTTTTT CASSLNPLMGSAYTGELFF
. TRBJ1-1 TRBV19 TGTGCCAGTAGTACCTGGGGGAGGGCTTCTTCAGAAGCTTTCTTT CASSTWGRASSEAFF
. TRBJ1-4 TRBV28 TGTGCCAGCAGTTTTCCCAATGGTGTTGGGGGAATGAATGAAAAACTGTTTTTT CASSFPNGVGGMNEKLFF
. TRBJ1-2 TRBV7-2 TGTGCCAGCAGCTTAGGGGCAGGCGTTAACTATGGCTACACCTTC CASSLGAGVNYGYTF
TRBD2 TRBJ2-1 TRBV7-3 TGTGCCAGCAGCTCGCTAGCGGGACTCCCCTACAATGAGCAGTTCTTC CASSSLAGLPYNEQFF
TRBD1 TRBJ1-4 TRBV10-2 TGCGCCAGCAGTGAGTCGGGCCAGGGGGGTGAAAAACTGTTTTTT CASSESGQGGEKLFF
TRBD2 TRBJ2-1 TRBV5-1 TGCGCCAGCAGCCCACCCGGGACTAGCGGGGGCTACAATGAGCAGTTCTTC CASSPPGTSGGYNEQFF